A selection of T cell receptor beta chains follows, all from one sample in a study of T cell responses to AZD1222 COVID-19 vaccine. The data were produced by immunoSEQ multiplex PCR, yet TCRdb's version contains in-frame clones alone and is incomplete. The sample gives about 110,000 clones, 90% of which show up once; 8% is in the top ten. The source material was peripheral blood, sampled 28 days after the second AZD1222 dose. The receptor set was obtained from an adult who received the AZD1222 COVID-19 vaccine. The CDR3 runs from the conserved cysteine through the conserved F or W. A D gene is named only where the DNA matches it firmly. Part of the rows lack a size; the others show once, few, many or a class for expanded clones.

TRBJ2-7	TRBV7-3	14	NA	NA	TGTGCCAGCAGCTTACTGGGCAGCTCCTACGAGCAGTACTTC	CASSLLGSSYEQYF
TRBJ2-7	TRBV7-6	14	TRBD2	NA	TGTGCCAGCAGCCCAACTAGCGGGGGGTCCCCAGCGGACTTC	CASSPTSGGSPADF
TRBJ2-7	TRBV28	14	TRBD1	NA	TGTGCCAGCAGGCCACGGACAGGGACCTACGAGCAGTACTTC	CASRPRTGTYEQYF
TRBJ1-1	TRBV4-3	14	NA	NA	TGCGCCAGCAGCCAAGACCCAGGGGAGACTGAAGCTTTCTTT	CASSQDPGETEAFF
TRBJ2-7	TRBV27	12	NA	NA	TGTGCCAGCAGTTTCCCGGGCCGGGAGCAGTACTTC	CASSFPGREQYF
TRBJ1-2	TRBV29-1	12	NA	NA	TGCAGCGTTGAAGATCAGGGAGGAGCCTACACCTTC	CSVEDQGGAYTF
TRBJ2-7	TRBV6-1	14	NA	NA	TGTGCCAGCAGTGAAGCTTGGGGCAGCTACGAGCAGTACTTC	CASSEAWGSYEQYF
TRBJ2-1	TRBV6-5	15	TRBD1	NA	TGTGCCAGCAGTTACGAGGGGGCAGGAATCAATGAGCAGTTCTTC	CASSYEGAGINEQFF
TRBJ2-4	TRBV12-3/TRBV12-4	13	NA	once	TGTGCCAGCAGGTACCTTGGAGGGGACATTCAGTACTTC	CASRYLGGDIQYF
TRBJ2-7	TRBV7-9	13	TRBD1	NA	TGTGCCAGCAGCCGGGACAGAGCCTACGAGCAGTACTTC	CASSRDRAYEQYF
TRBJ2-7	TRBV14	11	NA	NA	TGTGCCAGCAGCCAAGGCTACGAGCAGTACTTC	CASSQGYEQYF
TRBJ2-7	TRBV4-1	14	NA	NA	TGCGCCAGCAGCCAAGGTCCAGGGGTGGACGAGCAGTACTTC	CASSQGPGVDEQYF
TRBJ1-2	TRBV9	14	NA	NA	TGTGCCAGCAGCGTCGACAGTAACGCCTATGGCTACACCTTC	CASSVDSNAYGYTF
TRBJ2-2	TRBV7-2	16	TRBD2	NA	TGTGCCAGCAGCTTAGTCGGGGGGGGCCGTACCGGGAAGCTGTTTTTT	CASSLVGGGRTGKLFF
TRBJ1-5	TRBV6-2/TRBV6-3	12	NA	NA	TGTGCCAGCAGTCTGATGGCTAGGCCCCCGCATTTT	CASSLMARPPHF
TRBJ2-3	TRBV19	14	NA	NA	TGTGCCAGTAGTATCCCCGGGGGCGTAAATACGCAGTATTTT	CASSIPGGVNTQYF
TRBJ1-2	TRBV29-1	11	NA	NA	TGCAGCGTGGGCAGGGGATCTGGCTACACCTTC	CSVGRGSGYTF
TRBJ1-2	TRBV27	16	TRBD1	NA	TGTGCCAGCAGATCCCCCGGGCGGCAGGGGGCCTTTGGCTACACCTTC	CASRSPGRQGAFGYTF
TRBJ2-2	TRBV7-2	15	TRBD2	NA	TGTGCCAGCGCCTCCATCGGGGGGGGCACCGGGGAGCTGTTTTTT	CASASIGGGTGELFF
TRBJ1-5	TRBV6-5	12	NA	once	TGTGCCAGCAAGGGTCCAGATCCGCCCCAGCATTTT	CASKGPDPPQHF
TRBJ2-7	TRBV27	13	NA	few	TGTGCCAGCAGTTTACACACCTCCTACGAGCAGTACTTC	CASSLHTSYEQYF
TRBJ2-7	TRBV9	15	NA	NA	TGTGCCAGCAGCGTAGGGGCAGGGGTCTCCTACGAGCAGTACTTC	CASSVGAGVSYEQYF
TRBJ2-3	TRBV7-3	15	TRBD2	NA	TGTGCCAGCAGCTTACGGCCGGGGGGGGCAGATACGCAGTATTTT	CASSLRPGGADTQYF